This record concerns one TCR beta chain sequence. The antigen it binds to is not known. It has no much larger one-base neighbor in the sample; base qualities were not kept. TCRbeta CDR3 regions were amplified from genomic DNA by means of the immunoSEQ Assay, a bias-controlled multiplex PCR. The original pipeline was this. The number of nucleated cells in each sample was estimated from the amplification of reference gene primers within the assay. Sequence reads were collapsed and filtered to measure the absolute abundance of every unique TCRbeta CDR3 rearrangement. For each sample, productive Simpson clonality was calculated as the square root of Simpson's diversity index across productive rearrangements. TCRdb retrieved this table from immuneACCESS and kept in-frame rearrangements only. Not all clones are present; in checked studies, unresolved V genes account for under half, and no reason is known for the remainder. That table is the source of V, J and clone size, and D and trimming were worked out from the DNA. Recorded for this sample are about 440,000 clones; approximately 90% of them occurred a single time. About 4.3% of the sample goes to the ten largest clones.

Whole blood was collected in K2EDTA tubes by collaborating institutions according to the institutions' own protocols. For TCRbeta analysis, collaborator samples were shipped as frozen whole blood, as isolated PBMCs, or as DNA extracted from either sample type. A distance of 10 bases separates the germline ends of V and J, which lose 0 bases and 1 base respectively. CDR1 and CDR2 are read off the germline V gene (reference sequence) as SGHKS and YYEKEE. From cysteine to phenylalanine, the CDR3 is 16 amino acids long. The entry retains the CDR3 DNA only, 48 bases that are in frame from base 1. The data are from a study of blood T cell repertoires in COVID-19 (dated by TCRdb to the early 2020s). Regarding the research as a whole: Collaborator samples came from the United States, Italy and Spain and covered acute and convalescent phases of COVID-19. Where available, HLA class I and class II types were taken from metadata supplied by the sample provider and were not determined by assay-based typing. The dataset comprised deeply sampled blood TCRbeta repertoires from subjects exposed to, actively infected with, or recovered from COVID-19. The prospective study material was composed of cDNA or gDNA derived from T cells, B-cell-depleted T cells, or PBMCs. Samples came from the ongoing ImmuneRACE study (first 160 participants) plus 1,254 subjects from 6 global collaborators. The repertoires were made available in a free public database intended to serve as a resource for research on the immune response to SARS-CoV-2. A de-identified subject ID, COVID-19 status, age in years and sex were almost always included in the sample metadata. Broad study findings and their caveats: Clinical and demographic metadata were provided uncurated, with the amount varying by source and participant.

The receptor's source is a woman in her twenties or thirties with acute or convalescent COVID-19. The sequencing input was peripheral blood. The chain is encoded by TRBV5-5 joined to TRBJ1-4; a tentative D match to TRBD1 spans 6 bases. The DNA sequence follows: TGTGCCAGCAGCTTGGCTCCGACAGGAACTAATGAAAAACTGTTTTTT. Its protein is CASSLAPTGTNEKLFF.